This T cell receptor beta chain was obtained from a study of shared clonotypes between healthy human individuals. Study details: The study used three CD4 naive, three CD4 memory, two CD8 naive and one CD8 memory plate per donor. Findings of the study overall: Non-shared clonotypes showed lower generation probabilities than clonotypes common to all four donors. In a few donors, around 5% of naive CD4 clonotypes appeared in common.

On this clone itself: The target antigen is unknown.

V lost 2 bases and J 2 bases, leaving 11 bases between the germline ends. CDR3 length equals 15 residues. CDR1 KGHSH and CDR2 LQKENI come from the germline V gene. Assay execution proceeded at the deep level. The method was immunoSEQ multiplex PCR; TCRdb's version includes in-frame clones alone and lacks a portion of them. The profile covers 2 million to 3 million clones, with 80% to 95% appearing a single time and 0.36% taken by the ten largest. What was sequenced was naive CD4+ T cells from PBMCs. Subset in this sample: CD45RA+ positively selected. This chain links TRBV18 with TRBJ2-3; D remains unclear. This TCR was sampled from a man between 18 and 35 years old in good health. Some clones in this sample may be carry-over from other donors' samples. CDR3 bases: TGTGCCAGCTCACCAAATGTTCTTGACACAGATACGCAGTATTTT. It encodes CASSPNVLDTDTQYF.